This T cell receptor beta chain was recorded in a study of shared clonotypes between healthy human individuals (dated by TCRdb to the early 2020s). General notes on the study: A couple of women and a few men aged 18 to 49 years were included in the cohort. For each donor, three plates each were used for CD4 naive and CD4 memory, two plates were used for CD8 naive, and one plate was used for CD8 memory. Blood TCR repertoires of five healthy adults were deeply sequenced to estimate repertoire size and the extent of clonotype sharing between individuals. Different laboratories and diverse techniques were used to prepare libraries and sequence TCR repertoires, to increase sequencing depth and limit assay-specific biases. Between about 0.94 and 8.9 billion PBMCs per donor were obtained by leukapheresis. Results the study describes overall, beyond this receptor: The genetic and exposure-history diversity represented was limited by the small number of donors. Estimated clonotype richness was generally larger for naive than for memory subsets. When a handful of donors were compared, the shared fraction of clonotypes was around 5% for naive CD4, over 3% for naive CD8, about 2.5% for memory CD4, and 0.35% to 0.4% for memory CD8. Sampling was restricted to blood, and TCR repertoires in tissue are likely to differ from TCR repertoires in blood. Rarefaction of sorted-subset datasets indicated incomplete sequencing despite the large sequencing depth. Clonotypes shared by all four sorted-subset donors showed higher generation probabilities than non-shared clonotypes. Pairwise subsampling led to the expectation that sequencing depth would affect the degree of clonotype sharing among donors.

For the CD8 naive samples, CD45RO-negative cells were positively selected for CCR7, yielding a CD45RA+CCR7+ population from which TemRA cells were excluded. Donors were healthy HIV-negative adults with no recently reported acute infections or vaccinations. Only Caucasian adults living in Nashville, Tennessee, USA were represented among the donors. After blood collection by leukapheresis, PBMCs were isolated using Ficoll-Histopaque density gradient centrifugation and then cryopreserved in the vapor phase of liquid nitrogen. Analytical flow cytometry was used to check the purity and quantity of each magnetically sorted T cell population. Each sorted fraction had its genomic DNA isolated and then quantified by UV absorbance on a Nanodrop 2000c. After removal of 3 bases from V and 6 bases from J, the junction retains 8 bases not matched to a gene. Measured from the cysteine to the phenylalanine, the CDR3 is 16 residues long. This entry keeps only the CDR3 DNA: 48 bases, framed from base 1. For CDR1 and CDR2, the germline V gene lists SGHVS and FQNEAQ.

Comment on this clone: What this receptor recognizes is not known. One base away there is no much larger clone; base qualities are not given.

Using the deep immunoSEQ assay, multiplex PCR amplified TCR CDR3 regions from genomic DNA. Genomic DNA extracted from each cell subset was distributed evenly over all wells of several immunoSEQ 96-well plates, and each plate served as one replicate. For sorted subsets, approximately 210 ng of genomic DNA, equivalent to tens of thousands of T cell genomes, went into each replicate PCR. Purified libraries were measured with a Qubit 3.0 fluorometer, size-checked on a Bioanalyzer 2100, and measured again with the KAPA Library Quantification kit. Every immunoSEQ 96-well plate was sequenced on a separate single-read 150-cycle Illumina NextSeq 550 flow cell. As for how the authors treated the data: Because only junctional sequences without quality scores were contained in the immunoSEQ output, filtering matching that applied to full-length reads could not be performed. To assign V/J genes and CDR3, sequences were annotated using PyIR, a Python wrapper for IgBLAST v1.9, with IMGT germline references. Reads with weak V/J assignments (E-value above 1e-6), missing CDR3, stop codons, out-of-frame junctions, or ambiguous translated residues were removed. V3J clonotypes were defined as sequences sharing the same inferred V gene, J gene, and CDR3 amino acid sequence. Percentage overlap between repertoires was calculated by dividing the number of shared unique clonotypes by the size of the smaller repertoire. Richness of each repertoire was evaluated using RTK rarefaction, the Chao1 estimator, and Recon v2.1 estimates of unobserved clonotypes. Generation probabilities for all TCRbeta clonotypes obtained by the gDNA method from several donors were computed using OLGA. The immuneACCESS repertoire file appears here via TCRdb, limited to in-frame rearrangements. These files lack a portion of the clones; in checked studies, under half of the deficit traces to unresolved V genes, and the cause of the others is not known. The V and J calls and clone size are taken from that table; D and trimming were inferred from the DNA. Recorded for this sample are about 820,000 clones; about 92% of them occurred a single time. Of the sample, 24% falls within the top ten clones.

In this chain, TRBV7-8 is recombined with TRBJ2-1; TRBD2 matches 10 bases in the middle. Sequencing was done on a sample of naive CD8+ T cells sorted from blood. In light of the paper, this sample's cell subset or site label describes: CD45RA+CCR7+. The clonotype was recovered from a man aged 25 to 40 in good health. Here is the DNA: TGTGCCAGCAGCTTTACCCCGGGACTAGCGACCAATGAGCAGTTCTTC. Its amino acids are CASSFTPGLATNEQFF.